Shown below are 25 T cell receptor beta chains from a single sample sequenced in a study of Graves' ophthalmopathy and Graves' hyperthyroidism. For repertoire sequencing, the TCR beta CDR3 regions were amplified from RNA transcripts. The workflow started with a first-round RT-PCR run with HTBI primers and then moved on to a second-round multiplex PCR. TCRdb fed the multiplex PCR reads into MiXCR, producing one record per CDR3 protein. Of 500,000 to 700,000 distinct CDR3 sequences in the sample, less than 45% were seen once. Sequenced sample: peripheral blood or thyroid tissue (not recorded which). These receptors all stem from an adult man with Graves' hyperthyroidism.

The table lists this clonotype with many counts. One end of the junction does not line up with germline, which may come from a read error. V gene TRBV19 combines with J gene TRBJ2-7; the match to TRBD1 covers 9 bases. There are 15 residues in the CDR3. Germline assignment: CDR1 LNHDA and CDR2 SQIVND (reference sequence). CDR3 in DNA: TGTGCCAGCAGTATGACAGGGGGGCCCTCCTACGAGCAGTACTTC. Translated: CASSMTGGPSYEQYF.

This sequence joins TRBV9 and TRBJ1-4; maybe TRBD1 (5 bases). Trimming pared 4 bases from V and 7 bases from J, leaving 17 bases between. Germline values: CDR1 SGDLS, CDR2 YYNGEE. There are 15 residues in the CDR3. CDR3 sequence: CASSPAGGGAEKLFF. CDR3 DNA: TGTGCCAGCAGCCCCGCGGGGGGAGGCGCTGAAAAACTGTTTTTT.

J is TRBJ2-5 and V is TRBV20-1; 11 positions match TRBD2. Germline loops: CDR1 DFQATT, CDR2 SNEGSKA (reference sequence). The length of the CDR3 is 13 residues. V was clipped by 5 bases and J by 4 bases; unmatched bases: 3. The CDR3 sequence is CSADGTSGETQYF. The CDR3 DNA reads TGCAGTGCTGACGGGACTAGCGGAGAGACCCAGTACTTC.

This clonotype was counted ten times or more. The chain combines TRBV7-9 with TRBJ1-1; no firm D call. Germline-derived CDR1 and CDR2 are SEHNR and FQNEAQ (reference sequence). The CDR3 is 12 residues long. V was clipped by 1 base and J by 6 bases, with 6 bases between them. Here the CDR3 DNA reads TGTGCCAGCAGCTTAGATTGGCCTGAAGCTTTCTTT. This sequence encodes CASSLDWPEAFF. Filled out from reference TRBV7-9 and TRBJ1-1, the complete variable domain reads DTGVSQNPRHKITKRGQNVTFRCDPISEHNRLYWYRQTLGQGPEFLTYFQNEAQLEKSRLLSDRFSAERPKGSFSTLEIQRTEQGDSAMYLCASSLDWPEAFFGQGTRLTVV.

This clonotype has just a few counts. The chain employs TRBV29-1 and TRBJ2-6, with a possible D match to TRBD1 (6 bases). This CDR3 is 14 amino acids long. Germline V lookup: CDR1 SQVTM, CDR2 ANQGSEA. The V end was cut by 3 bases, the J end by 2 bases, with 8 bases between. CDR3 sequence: CSVEGAPGANVLTF. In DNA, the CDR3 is TGCAGCGTTGAGGGGGCCCCTGGGGCCAACGTCCTGACTTTC.

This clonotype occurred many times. The CDR3 DNA sequence: TGTGCCAGCAGCCTCCGTCCCGGGACAGGTCCTGGGGTCGAGCAGTACTTC. This codes for CASSLRPGTGPGVEQYF. This chain connects TRBV7-9 to TRBJ2-7; 8 nucleotides agree with TRBD1. This CDR3 is built from 17 residues. With 5 bases clipped from V and 6 bases from J, the junction kept 18 bases outside the gene matches. The V gene's germline CDR1 is SEHNR and CDR2 FQNEAQ (reference sequence).

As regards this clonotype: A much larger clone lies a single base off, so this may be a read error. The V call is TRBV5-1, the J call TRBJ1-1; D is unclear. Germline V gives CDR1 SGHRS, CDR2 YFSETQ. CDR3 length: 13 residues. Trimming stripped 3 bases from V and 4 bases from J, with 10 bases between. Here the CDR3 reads CASSSGWGTEAFF. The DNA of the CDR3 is TGCGCCAGCAGCTCGGGGTGGGGCACTGAAGCTTTCTTT.

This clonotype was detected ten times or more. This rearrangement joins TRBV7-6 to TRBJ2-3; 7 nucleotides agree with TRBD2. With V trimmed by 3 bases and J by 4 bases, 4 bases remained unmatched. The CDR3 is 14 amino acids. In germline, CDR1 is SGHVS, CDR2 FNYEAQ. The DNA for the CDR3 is TGTGCCAGCAGCTTGGGAACTAGCGCAGATACGCAGTATTTT. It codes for CASSLGTSADTQYF. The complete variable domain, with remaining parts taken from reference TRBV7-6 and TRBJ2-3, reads GAGVSQSPRYKVTKRGQDVALRCDPISGHVSLYWYRQALGQGPEFLTYFNYEAQQDKSGLPNDRFSAERPEGSISTLTIQRTEQRDSAMYRCASSLGTSADTQYFGPGTRLTVL.

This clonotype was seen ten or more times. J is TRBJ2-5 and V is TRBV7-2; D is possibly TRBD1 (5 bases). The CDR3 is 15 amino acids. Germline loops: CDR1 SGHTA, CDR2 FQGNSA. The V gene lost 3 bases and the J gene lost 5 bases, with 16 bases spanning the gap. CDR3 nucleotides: TGTGCCAGCAGCTTTAGTCCGCCAGGGTGGGAGACCCAGTACTTC. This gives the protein CASSFSPPGWETQYF.

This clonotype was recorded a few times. The CDR3 loop is CASSLSTLAGEAFF. The CDR3 DNA reads TGTGCCAGCAGTTTATCGACTTTGGCCGGTGAAGCTTTCTTT. This chain connects TRBV27 to TRBJ1-1; D remains unclear. V dropped 0 bases and J dropped 7 bases, with 12 bases sitting between them. CDR3 length equals 14 residues. Germline V lookup: CDR1 MNHEY, CDR2 SMNVEV (reference sequence).

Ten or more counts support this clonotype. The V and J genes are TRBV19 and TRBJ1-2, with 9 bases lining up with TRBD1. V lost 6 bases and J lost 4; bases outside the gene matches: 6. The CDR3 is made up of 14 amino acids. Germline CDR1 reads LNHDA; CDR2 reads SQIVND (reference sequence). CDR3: CASSPGTGTYGYTF. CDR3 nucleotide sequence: TGTGCCAGTAGCCCAGGGACAGGGACCTATGGCTACACCTTC.

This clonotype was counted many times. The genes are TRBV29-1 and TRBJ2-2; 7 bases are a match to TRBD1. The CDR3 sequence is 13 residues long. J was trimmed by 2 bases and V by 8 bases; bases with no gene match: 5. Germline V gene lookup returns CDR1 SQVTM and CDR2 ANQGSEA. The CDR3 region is CSIGTVNTGELFF. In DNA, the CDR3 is TGCAGCATTGGGACAGTAAACACCGGGGAGCTGTTTTTT.

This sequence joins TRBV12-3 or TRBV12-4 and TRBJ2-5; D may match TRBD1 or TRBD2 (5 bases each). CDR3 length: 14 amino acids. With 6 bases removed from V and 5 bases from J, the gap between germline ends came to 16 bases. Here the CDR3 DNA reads TGTGCCAGCAGGCACCGGGACCGTGGGGAGACCCAGTACTTC. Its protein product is CASRHRDRGETQYF.

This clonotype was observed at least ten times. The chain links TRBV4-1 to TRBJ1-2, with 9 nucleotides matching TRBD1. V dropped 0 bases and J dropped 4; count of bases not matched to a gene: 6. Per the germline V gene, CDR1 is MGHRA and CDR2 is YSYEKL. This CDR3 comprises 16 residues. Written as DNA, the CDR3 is TGCGCCAGCAGCCAAGATTCTGGGGACAGGGTCTATGGCTACACCTTC. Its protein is CASSQDSGDRVYGYTF.

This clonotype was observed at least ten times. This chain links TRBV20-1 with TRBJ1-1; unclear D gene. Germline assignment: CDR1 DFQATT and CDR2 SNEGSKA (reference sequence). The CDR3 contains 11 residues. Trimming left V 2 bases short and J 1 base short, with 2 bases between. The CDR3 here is CSARKNTEAFF. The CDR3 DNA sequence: TGCAGTGCTAGAAAGAACACTGAAGCTTTCTTT.

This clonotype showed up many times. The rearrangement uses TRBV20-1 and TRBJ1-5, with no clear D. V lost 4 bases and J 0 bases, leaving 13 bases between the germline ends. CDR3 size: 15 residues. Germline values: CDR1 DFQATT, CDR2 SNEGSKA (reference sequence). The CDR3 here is CSAKDVGYSNQPQHF. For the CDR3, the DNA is TGCAGTGCTAAAGATGTGGGCTATAGCAATCAGCCCCAGCATTTT.

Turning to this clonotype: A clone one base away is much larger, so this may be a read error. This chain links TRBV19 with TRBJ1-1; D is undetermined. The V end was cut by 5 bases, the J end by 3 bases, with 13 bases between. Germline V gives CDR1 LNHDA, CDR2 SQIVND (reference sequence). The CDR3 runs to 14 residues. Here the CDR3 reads CASSVGPWDTEAFF. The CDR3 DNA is TGTGCCAGTAGTGTGGGTCCGTGGGACACTGAAGCTTTCTTT. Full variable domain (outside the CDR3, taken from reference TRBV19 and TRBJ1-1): DGGITQSPKYLFRKEGQNVTLSCEQNLNHDAMYWYRQDPGQGLRLIYYSQIVNDFQKGDIAEGYSVSREKKESFPLTVTSAQKNPTAFYLCASSVGPWDTEAFFGQGTRLTVV.

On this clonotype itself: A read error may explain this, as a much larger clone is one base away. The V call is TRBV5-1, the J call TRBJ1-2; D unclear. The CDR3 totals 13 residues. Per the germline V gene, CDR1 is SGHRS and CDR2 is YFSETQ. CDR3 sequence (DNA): TGCACCAGCAGCCAGCCTCGTTCTAGTGGCTACACCTTC. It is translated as CTSSQPRSSGYTF.

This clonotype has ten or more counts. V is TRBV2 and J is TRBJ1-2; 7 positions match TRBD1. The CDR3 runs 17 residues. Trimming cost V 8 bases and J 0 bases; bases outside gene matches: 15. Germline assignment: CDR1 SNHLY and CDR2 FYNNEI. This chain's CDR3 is CASLGPTGFPSNYGYTF. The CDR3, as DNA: TGTGCCAGCCTTGGACCGACAGGGTTCCCGTCTAACTATGGCTACACCTTC.

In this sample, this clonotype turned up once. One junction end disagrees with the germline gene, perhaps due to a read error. The CDR3 region is CASSQEIGLNAEAFF. The DNA for the CDR3 is TGCGCCAGCAGCCAAGAAATAGGGTTGAACGCTGAAGCTTTCTTT. The chain joins TRBV4-1 to TRBJ1-1, with D unresolved. The length of the CDR3 is 15 residues. Germline assignment: CDR1 MGHRA and CDR2 YSYEKL.

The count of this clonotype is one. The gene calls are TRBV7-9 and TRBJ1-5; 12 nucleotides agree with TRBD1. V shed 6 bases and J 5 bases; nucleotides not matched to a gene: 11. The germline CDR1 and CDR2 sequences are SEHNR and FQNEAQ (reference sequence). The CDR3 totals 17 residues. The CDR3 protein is CASSLEVGTGGDQPQHF. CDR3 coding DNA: TGTGCCAGCAGTTTGGAGGTGGGGACAGGGGGCGATCAGCCCCAGCATTTT.

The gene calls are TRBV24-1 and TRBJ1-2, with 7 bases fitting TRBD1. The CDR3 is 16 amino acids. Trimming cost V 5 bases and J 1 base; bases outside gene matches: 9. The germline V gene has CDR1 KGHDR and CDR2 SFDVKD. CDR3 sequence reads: CATSARERDSNYGYTF. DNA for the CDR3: TGTGCCACCAGTGCTAGAGAGCGGGACAGTAACTATGGCTACACCTTC.

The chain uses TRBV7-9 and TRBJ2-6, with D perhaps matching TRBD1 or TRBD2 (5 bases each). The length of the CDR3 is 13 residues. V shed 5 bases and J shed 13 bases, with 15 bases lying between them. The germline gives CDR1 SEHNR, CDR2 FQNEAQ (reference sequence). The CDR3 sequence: CASSLRGAGVLTF. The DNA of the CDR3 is TGTGCCAGCAGCCTTCGGGGCGCCGGAGTCCTGACTTTC.

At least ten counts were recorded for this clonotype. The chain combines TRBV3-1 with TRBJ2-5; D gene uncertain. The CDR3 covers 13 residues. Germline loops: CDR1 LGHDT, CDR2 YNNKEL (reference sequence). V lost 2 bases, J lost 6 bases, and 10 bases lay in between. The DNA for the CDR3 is TGTGCCAGCAGCCAATTTCAGCAGCAGACCCAGTACTTC. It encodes CASSQFQQQTQYF.

This chain's CDR3 is CASSLGVSTDTQYF. The CDR3 nucleotides read TGTGCCAGCAGCTTAGGTGTAAGCACAGATACGCAGTATTTT. The chain combines TRBV7-2 with TRBJ2-3; D unclear. Germline-derived CDR1 and CDR2 are SGHTA and FQGNSA. Trimming removed 1 base from V and 0 bases from J, with 5 bases in between. The CDR3 sequence is 14 residues long.